The 7 T cell receptor beta chains given below trace back to one sample, sequenced in a study of monozygotic twins with inflammatory bowel disease. Following a re-call of the 5' RACE reads, TCRdb has one entry per CDR3 protein and lacks DNA. The data include 310,000 or so distinct CDR3 sequences; the top ten clones carry around 2%. Sequencing was performed on blood. The receptors stem from a human donor with ulcerative colitis or Crohn's disease, or a healthy co-twin of an affected twin (not recorded which).

The rearrangement uses TRBV12-3 or TRBV12-4 and TRBJ2-3; the D call of TRBD1 rests on TCRdb alone, since no DNA is present to check it. This CDR3 is 16 amino acids long. The CDR3 loop is CASSFPRGTNTDTQYF.

The chain carries TRBV27 and TRBJ2-5; without DNA, the TCRdb call of TRBD2 cannot be checked. The germline CDR1 and CDR2 sequences are MNHEY and SMNVEV (reference sequence). The CDR3 extends over 14 amino acids. The CDR3 is CASRSWTNEETQYF.

The chain couples TRBV29-1 to TRBJ1-1; the D call from TCRdb, TRBD1, cannot be confirmed without DNA. Germline CDR1 reads SQVTM; CDR2 reads ANQGSEA. CDR3 length: 14 residues. The CDR3 reads CSVDRGLIDTEAFF.

The rearrangement links TRBV5-1 to TRBJ2-4; TCRdb picks TRBD1, but there is no DNA to check that call. The CDR3 contains 14 residues. The germline V gene encodes CDR1 SGHRS and CDR2 YFSETQ. The CDR3 loop reads CASSSTGVKNIQYF.

The chain recombines TRBV5-1 with TRBJ2-1; TCRdb returns TRBD2, unconfirmable since there is no DNA. The CDR3 length is 18 residues. CDR1 and CDR2 from the germline V gene are SGHRS and YFSETQ. This CDR3 reads CASSLDPRLAGAYNEQFF.

The rearrangement joins TRBV5-1 to TRBJ1-1; TCRdb picks TRBD1, but there is no DNA to check that call. Germline values: CDR1 SGHRS, CDR2 YFSETQ. The CDR3 spans 17 residues. CDR3 protein: CASSLGISTGRGTEAFF.

CDR3 loop: CASSYDRISSYNSPLHF. The chain uses TRBV6-5 and TRBJ1-6; TCRdb gives TRBD1 as the D gene, but with no DNA this cannot be confirmed. The CDR3 consists of 17 residues. Germline V gene sequence: CDR1 MNHEY, CDR2 SVGAGI.